The source of this T cell receptor (beta chain) is a study of cytomegalovirus exposure and HLA in healthy donors. In the study overall: Earlier findings included some 120 million unique TCR beta sequences obtained from 180 million or so T cells.

This clone was counted once. The antigen is not known. Trimming pared 5 bases from V and 3 bases from J, leaving 8 bases between. CDR3 size: 12 residues. The V gene's germline CDR1 is MNHNY and CDR2 SVGAGI (reference sequence). Study conclusions and caveats: Using a false discovery rate of 0.05, a later analysis showed that 16,951 TCR beta sequences were associated with HLA alleles. Based on reports, TCR beta sequences accurately predicted HLA-A and HLA-B alleles for most subjects.

Healthy bone marrow donors supplied every sample. With 60 Vbeta and 13 Jbeta primers, the PCR was carried out. Method: immunoSEQ multiplex PCR; TCRdb's copy keeps in-frame clones and lacks some. The table includes approximately 85,000 clones, approximately 70% detected once. The chain employs TRBV6-6 and TRBJ2-7; tentative D call: TRBD1 (6 bases). The sequenced sample consisted of PBMCs. This receptor was identified in a woman aged 40 to 50 in good health and CMV-seropositive. CDR3 amino acids: CASSRDNYEQYF. The CDR3 DNA reads TGTGCCAGCAGTAGGGACAACTACGAGCAGTACTTC.